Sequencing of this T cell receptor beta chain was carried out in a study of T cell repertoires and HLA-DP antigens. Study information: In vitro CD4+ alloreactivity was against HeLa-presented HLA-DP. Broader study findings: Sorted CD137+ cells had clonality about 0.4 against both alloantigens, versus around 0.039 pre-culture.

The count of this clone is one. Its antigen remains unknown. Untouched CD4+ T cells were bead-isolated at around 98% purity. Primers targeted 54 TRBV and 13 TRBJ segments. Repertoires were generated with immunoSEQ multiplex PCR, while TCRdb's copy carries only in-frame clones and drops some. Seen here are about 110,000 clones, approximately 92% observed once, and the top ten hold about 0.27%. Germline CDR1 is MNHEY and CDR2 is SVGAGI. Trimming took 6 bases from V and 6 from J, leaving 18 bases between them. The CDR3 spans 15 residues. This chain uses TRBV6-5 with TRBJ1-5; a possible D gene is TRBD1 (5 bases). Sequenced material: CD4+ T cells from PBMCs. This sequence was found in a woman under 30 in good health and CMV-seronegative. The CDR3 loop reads CASSQRGGAGQPQHF. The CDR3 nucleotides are TGTGCCAGCAGCCAGAGAGGAGGGGCAGGTCAGCCCCAGCATTTT.